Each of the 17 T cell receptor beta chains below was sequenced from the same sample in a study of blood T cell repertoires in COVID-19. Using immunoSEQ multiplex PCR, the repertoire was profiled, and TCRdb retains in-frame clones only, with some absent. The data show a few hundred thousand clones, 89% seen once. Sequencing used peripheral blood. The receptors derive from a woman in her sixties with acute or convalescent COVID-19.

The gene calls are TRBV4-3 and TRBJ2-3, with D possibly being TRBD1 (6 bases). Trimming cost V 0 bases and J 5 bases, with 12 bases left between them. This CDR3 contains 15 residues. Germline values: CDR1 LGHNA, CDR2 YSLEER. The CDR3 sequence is CASSQETQGRDTQYF. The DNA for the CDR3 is TGCGCCAGCAGCCAAGAAACGCAGGGGAGAGATACGCAGTATTTT.

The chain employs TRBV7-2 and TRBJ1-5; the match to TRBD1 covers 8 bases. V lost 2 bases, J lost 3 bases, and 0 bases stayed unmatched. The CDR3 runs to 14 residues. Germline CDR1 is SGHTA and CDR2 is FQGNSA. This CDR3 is CASSLQGANQPQHF. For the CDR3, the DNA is TGTGCCAGCAGCTTACAGGGGGCCAATCAGCCCCAGCATTTT.

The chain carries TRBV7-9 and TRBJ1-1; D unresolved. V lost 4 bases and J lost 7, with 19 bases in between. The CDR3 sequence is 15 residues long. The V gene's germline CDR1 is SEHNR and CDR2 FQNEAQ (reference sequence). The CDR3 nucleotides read TGTGCCAGCAGCTCGCACCGGGGAGAGGGAAATGAAGCTTTCTTT. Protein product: CASSSHRGEGNEAFF.

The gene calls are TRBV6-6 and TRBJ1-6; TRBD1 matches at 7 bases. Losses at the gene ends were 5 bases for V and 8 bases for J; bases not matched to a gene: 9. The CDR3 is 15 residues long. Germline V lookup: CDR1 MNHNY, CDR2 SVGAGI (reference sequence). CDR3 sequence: CASSPGTVVDSPLHF. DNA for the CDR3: TGTGCCAGCAGTCCCGGGACAGTAGTTGATTCACCCCTCCACTTT.

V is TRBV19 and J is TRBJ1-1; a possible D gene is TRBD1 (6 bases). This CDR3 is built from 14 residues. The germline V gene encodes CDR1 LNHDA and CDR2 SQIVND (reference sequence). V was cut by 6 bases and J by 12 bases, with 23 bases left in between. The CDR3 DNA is TGTGCCAGTAGGACCGTCGGGGGGGGCCCTAGGACTTTCTTT. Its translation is CASRTVGGGPRTFF.

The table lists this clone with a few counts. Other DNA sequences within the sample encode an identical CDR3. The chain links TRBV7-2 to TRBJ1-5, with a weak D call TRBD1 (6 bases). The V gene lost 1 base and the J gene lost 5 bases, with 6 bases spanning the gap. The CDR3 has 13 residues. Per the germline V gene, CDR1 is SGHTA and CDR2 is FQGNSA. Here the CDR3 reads CASSLDRDQPQHF. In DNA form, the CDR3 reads TGTGCCAGCAGCTTAGACAGGGATCAGCCCCAGCATTTT.

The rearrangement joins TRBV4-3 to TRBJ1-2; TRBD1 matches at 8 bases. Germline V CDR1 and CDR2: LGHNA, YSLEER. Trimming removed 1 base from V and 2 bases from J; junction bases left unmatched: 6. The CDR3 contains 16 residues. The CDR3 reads CASSQAAGGGNYGYTF. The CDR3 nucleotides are TGCGCCAGCAGCCAAGCCGCAGGGGGCGGGAACTATGGCTACACCTTC.

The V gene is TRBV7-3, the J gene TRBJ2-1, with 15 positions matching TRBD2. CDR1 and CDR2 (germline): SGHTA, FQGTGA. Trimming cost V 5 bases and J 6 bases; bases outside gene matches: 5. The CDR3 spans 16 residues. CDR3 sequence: CASSRRGLAGGNEQFF. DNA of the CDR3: TGTGCCAGCAGCCGGCGGGGACTAGCGGGAGGCAATGAGCAGTTCTTC.

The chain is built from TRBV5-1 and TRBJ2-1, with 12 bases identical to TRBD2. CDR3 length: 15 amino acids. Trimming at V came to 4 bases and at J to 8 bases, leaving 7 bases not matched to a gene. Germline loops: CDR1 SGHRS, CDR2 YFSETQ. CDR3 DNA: TGCGCCAGCAGCCCTAGCGGGGGGGCGATCCATGAGCAGTTCTTC. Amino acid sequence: CASSPSGGAIHEQFF.

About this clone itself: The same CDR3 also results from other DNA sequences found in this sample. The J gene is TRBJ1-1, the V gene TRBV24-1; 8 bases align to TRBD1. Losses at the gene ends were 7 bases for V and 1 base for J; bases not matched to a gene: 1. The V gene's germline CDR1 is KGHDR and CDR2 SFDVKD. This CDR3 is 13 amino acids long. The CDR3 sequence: CATRGQGNTEAFF. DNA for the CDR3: TGTGCCACCAGAGGACAGGGGAACACTGAAGCTTTCTTT.

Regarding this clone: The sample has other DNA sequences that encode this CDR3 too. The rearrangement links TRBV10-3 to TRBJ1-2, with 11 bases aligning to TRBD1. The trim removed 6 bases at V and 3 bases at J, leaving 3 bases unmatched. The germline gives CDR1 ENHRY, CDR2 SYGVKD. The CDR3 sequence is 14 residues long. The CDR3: CAISLGQGDYGYTF. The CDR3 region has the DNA TGTGCCATCAGCCTGGGACAGGGGGACTATGGCTACACCTTC.

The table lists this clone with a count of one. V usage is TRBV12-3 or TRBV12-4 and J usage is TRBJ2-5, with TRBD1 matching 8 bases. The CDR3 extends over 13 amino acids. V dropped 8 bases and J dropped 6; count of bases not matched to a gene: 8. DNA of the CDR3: TGTGCCAGCCTACCAGGGGGCGAGAAGACCCAGTACTTC. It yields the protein CASLPGGEKTQYF.

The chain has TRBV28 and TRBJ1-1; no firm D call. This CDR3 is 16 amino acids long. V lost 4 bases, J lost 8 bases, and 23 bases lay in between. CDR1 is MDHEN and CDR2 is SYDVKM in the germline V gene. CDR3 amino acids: CASSWRPAGIPGEAFF. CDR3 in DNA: TGTGCCAGCAGTTGGCGGCCAGCGGGGATCCCGGGCGAAGCTTTCTTT.

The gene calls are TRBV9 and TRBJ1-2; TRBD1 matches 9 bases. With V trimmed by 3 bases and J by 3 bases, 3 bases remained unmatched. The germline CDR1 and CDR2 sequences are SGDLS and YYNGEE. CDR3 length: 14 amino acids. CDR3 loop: CASSDRDRDYGYTF. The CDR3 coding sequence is TGTGCCAGCAGCGACCGGGACAGGGACTATGGCTACACCTTC.

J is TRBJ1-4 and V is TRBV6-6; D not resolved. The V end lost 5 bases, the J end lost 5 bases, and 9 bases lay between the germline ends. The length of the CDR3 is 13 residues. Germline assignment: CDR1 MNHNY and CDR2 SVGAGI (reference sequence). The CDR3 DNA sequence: TGTGCCAGCAGTCCTGACTCGAATGAAAAACTGTTTTTT. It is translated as CASSPDSNEKLFF.

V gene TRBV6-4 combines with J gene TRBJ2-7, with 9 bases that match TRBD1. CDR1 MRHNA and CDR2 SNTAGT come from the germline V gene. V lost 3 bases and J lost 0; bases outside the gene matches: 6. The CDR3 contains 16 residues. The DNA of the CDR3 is TGTGCCAGCAGTGATACAGGGGGCATCTTCTCCTACGAGCAGTACTTC. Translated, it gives CASSDTGGIFSYEQYF.

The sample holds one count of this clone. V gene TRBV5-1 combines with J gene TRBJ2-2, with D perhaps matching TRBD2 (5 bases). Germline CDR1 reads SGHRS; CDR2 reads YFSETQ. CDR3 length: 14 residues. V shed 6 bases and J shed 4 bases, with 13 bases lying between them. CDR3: CASNPRGSTGELFF. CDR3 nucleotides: TGCGCCAGCAACCCCCGGGGAAGCACCGGGGAGCTGTTTTTT.